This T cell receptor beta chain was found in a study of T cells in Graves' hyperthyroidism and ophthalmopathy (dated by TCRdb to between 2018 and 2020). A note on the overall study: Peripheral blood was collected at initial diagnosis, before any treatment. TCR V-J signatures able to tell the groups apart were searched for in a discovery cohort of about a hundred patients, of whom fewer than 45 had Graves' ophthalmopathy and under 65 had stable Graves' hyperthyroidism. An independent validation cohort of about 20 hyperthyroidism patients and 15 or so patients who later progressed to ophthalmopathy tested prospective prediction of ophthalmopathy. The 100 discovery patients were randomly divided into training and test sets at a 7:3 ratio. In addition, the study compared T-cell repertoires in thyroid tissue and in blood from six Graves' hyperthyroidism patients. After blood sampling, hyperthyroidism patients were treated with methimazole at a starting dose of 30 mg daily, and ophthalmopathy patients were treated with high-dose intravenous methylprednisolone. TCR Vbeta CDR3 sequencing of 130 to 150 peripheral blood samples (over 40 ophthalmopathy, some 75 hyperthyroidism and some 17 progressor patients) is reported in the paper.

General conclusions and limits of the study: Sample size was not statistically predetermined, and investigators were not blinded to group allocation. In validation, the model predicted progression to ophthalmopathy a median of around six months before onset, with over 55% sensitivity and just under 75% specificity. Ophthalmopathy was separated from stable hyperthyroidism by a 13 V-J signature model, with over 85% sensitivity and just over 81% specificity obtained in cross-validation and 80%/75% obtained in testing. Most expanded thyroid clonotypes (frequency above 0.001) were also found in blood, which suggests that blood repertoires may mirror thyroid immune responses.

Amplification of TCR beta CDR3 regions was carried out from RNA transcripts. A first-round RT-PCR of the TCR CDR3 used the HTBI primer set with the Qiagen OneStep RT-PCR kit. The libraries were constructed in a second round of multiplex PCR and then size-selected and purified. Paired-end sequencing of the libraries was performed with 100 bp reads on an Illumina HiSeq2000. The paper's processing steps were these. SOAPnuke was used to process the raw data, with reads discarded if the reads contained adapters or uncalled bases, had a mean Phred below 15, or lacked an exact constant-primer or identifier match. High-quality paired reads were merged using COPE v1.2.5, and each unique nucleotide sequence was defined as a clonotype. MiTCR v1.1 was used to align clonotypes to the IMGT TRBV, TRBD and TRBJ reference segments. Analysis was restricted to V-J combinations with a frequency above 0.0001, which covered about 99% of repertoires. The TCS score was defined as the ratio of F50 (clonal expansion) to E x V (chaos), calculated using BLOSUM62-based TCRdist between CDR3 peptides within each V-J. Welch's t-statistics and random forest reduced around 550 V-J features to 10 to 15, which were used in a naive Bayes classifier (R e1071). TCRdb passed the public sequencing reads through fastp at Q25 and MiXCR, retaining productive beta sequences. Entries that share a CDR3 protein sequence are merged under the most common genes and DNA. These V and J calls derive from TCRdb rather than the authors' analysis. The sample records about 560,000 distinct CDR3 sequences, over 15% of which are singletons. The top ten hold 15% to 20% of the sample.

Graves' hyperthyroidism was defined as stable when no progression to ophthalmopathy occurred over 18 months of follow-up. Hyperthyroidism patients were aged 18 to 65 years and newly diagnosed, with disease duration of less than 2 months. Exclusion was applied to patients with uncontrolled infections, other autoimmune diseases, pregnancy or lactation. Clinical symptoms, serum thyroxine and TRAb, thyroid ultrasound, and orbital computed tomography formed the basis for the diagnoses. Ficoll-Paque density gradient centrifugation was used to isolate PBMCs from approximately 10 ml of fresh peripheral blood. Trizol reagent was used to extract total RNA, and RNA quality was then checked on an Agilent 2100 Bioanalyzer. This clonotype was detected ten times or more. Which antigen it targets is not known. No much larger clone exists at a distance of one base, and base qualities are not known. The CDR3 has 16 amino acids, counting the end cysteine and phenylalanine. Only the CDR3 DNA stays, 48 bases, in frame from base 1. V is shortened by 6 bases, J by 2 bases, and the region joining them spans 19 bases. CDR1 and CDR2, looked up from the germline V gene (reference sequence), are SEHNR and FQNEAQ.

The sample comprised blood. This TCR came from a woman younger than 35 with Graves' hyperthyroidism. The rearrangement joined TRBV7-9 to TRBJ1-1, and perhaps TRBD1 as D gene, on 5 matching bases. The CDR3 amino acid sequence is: CASRPTTGASNTEAFF. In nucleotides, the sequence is TGTGCCAGCAGACCAACAACCGGGGCCTCCAACACTGAAGCTTTCTTT.